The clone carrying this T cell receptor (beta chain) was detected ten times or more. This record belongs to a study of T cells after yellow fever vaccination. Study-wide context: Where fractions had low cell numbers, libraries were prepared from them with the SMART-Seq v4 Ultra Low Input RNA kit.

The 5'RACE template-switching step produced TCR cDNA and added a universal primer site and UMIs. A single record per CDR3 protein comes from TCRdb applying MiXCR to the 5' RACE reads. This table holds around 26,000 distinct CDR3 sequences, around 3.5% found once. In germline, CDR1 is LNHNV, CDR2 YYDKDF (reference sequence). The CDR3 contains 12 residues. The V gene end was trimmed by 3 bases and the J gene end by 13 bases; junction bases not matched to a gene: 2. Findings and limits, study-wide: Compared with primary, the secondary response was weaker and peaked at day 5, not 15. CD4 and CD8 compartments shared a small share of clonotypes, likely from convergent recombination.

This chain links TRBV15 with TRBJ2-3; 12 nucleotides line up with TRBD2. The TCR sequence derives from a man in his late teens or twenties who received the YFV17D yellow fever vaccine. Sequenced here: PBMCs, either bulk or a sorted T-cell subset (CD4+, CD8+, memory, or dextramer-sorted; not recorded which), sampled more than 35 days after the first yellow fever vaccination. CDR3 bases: TGTGCCACCAGCAGGGCTAGCGGGGGGGAGTATTTT. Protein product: CATSRASGGEYF.